The following is a T cell receptor beta chain sequence with its context. This clone was seen a few times. Its specific antigen is unknown. No much larger clonotype is one base removed from it; base qualities were not supplied. Explained via the paper, the time point label denotes: baseline before first vaccination. The vaccinee samples were drawn from two UK trials, COV001 and COV002, one of which was a single-blind randomized controlled phase 2/3 trial testing AZD1222 (ChAdOx1 nCoV-19) in healthy adults. For TCRbeta chain sequencing, PBMC samples from trial participants were taken at day 0 and at day 28 after the second dose. In the germline V gene (reference sequence), CDR1 corresponds to SEHNR and CDR2 to FQNEAQ. V lost 5 bases and J lost 3 bases; the stretch between them is 17 bases long. Measured from the cysteine to the phenylalanine, the CDR3 is 15 residues long. Of the read, only the CDR3 DNA is kept; its 45 bases are in frame from base 1.

This sample was included in a study of T cell responses to AZD1222 COVID-19 vaccine (dated by TCRdb to the early 2020s). Study-level background: AZD1222 recipients given second doses at about 4 weeks or at about 12 weeks were pooled, since spike-specific TCR depth and breadth were not found to differ between the two schedules. TCR sequencing was performed for 230 to 250 trial participants, of whom about 200 were given two doses of AZD1222 and around 25 were given two doses of MenACWY control vaccine. Trial participants were enrolled into age subgroups of 18-55, 56-69 and 70-plus years, which contained approximately 150, 30 and 60 TCR-sequenced participants, respectively. The investigation overall reported the following: Only five or six AZD1222 recipients were SARS-CoV-2 seropositive at baseline, limiting conclusions about previously exposed vaccinees. In the small 56-69-year group, the increase in depth fell short of significance, most likely because of low power. Epitopes outside the regions mutated in the B.1.351 and B.1.1.7 variants were reportedly recognized by nearly half of the unique spike-specific TCRs. After two AZD1222 doses, spike-specific TCR breadth and depth were significantly higher than at day 0 and than in MenACWY recipients. Participants were mostly white British, with more females than males. The authors suggested clonal diversity may have been underestimated. No day 14 peak-response samples were available, so repertoires were characterized only after the peak T cell response. The vaccine-associated CD4 TCRs covered the entire spike protein, and the dominant responses fell in regions 160-218 and 743-854.

The CDR3 regions of human TCRbeta chains were analyzed by immunosequencing. Per the source publication's procedure: TCRs in the repertoires were matched against a reference library of SARS-CoV-2-specific TCRs that had been generated with the MIRA antigen-specificity platform. Breadth meant the fraction of unique TCRs that were SARS-CoV-2-associated, whereas depth meant the fraction of total T cells that were SARS-CoV-2-associated. Using the MIRA data, each spike-specific TCR was assigned both to the spike region to which the TCR was reactive and to a CD4 or CD8 class. Log10-transformed breadth and depth values were compared by one-way ANOVA with Sidak's multiple comparisons tests. TCRdb holds this immuneACCESS table with in-frame rearrangements only. Some clones are missing; in checked studies, unresolved V genes explain under half, and the rest has no known cause. V, J and clone size are taken as reported in that table, and D and trimming were inferred from the DNA itself. In all, the sample holds around 58,000 clones, and around 84% of those were seen once. Approximately 10% of the sample belongs to the ten largest clones.

The sequence was collected from an adult in good health. Sequenced here: peripheral blood, sampled on day 0 of AZD1222 vaccination. The chain was built from TRBV7-9 and TRBJ2-7, with an unclear D gene assignment. The CDR3 loop reads CASSPKLRLGYEQYF. The DNA sequence follows: TGTGCCAGCAGCCCGAAACTCAGGTTAGGCTACGAGCAGTACTTC.